Sequencing of this T cell receptor beta chain was carried out in a study of sequential checkpoint blockade in melanoma. This CDR3 is 14 amino acids long. Germline V CDR1 and CDR2: SGHRS, YFSETQ. V was clipped by 4 bases and J by 4 bases, with 12 bases between them. Using immunoSEQ multiplex PCR, the repertoire was profiled, and TCRdb retains in-frame clones only, with some absent. Of roughly 20,000 clones listed, over 65% are singletons. Stated treatment: randomized to nivolumab then ipilimumab (arm A) or the reverse (arm B). The J gene is TRBJ1-5, the V gene TRBV5-1; TRBD1 is a possible D gene (5 bases). Material: tumor tissue (inferred from file names), obtained from a patient given nivolumab and ipilimumab in sequence. The TCR sequence derives from a human donor with melanoma. CDR3 region: CASSLGGVNQPQHF. CDR3 DNA sequence: TGCGCCAGCAGCCTCGGGGGGGTGAATCAGCCCCAGCATTTT.